These 16 T cell receptor beta chains came from one sample sequenced in a study of regulatory T cells in long-lasting Graves disease. Construction of TCR beta libraries relied on iRepertoire HTBI primers and on Arm-PCR targeting CDR3 regions. TCRdb re-called the multiplex PCR reads with MiXCR, one entry per CDR3 protein. The sample records 310,000 or so distinct CDR3 sequences, less than 20% being singletons. Time point of the sample: persistent/refractory GD, antithyroid drugs over 5 years with positive TRAb. PBMC RNA served as the TCR library source. The specimen comprised peripheral blood mononuclear cells (PBMCs), sampled when the disease was refractory, from a patient treated with antithyroid drugs. These receptors all come from a female donor with Graves disease.

The sample holds a few counts of this clonotype. V is TRBV5-6 and J is TRBJ2-7; a possible D gene is TRBD2 (6 bases). Trimming shortened V by 0 bases and J by 7 bases, and 14 bases separated the two germline ends. Germline CDR1 reads SGHDT; CDR2 reads YYEEEE. The CDR3 spans 14 residues. The chain's CDR3 is CASSLARLVREQYF. The DNA for the CDR3 is TGTGCCAGCAGCTTGGCCCGACTAGTTAGGGAGCAGTACTTC.

This clonotype was recorded many times. J is TRBJ1-5 and V is TRBV30; TRBD1 is a possible D gene (6 bases). Trimming removed 6 bases from V and 0 bases from J, with 9 bases in between. Germline V gives CDR1 GTSNPN, CDR2 SVGIG (reference sequence). The CDR3 runs to 13 residues. The CDR3 DNA sequence: TGTGCCTGCGGACAGAGTAGCAATCAGCCCCAGCATTTT. This gives the protein CACGQSSNQPQHF.

This clonotype was counted a single time. The CDR3 protein is CASSFGPPNMGSGNTIYF. As DNA, the CDR3 is TGTGCCAGCAGCTTCGGACCCCCCAACATGGGTTCTGGAAACACCATATATTTT. The chain uses TRBV11-1 and TRBJ1-3; no reliable D call. The V and J ends lost 3 bases and 1 base respectively, with 19 bases between them. The germline V gene has CDR1 SGHAT and CDR2 FQDESV (reference sequence). This CDR3 spans 18 amino acids.

This clonotype was seen many times. This chain connects TRBV6-1 to TRBJ2-5; D may be TRBD2 (6 bases). CDR1 and CDR2 (germline): MNHNS, SASEGT. The CDR3 consists of 12 residues. V was clipped by 6 bases and J by 3 bases, with 8 bases between them. The CDR3 here is CASRAGKETQYF. The CDR3 region has the DNA TGTGCCAGCAGGGCGGGAAAAGAGACCCAGTACTTC.

The rearrangement joins TRBV5-1 to TRBJ2-2; 10 nucleotides line up with TRBD2. Germline V gene sequence: CDR1 SGHRS, CDR2 YFSETQ. The CDR3 contains 16 residues. V dropped 4 bases and J dropped 6; count of bases not matched to a gene: 9. The CDR3 reads CASSIASLAGAGELFF. DNA of the CDR3: TGCGCCAGCAGCATAGCCAGCCTAGCGGGAGCCGGGGAGCTGTTTTTT.

Ten or more counts support this clonotype. This chain joins TRBV12-5 and TRBJ2-7; D not resolved. The CDR3 extends over 14 amino acids. Germline V gene sequence: CDR1 LGHNT, CDR2 FRNRAP. V was pared by 7 bases and J by 7 bases, with 20 bases between. CDR3 loop: CASAPEVFFGEQYF. CDR3 nucleotides: TGTGCTAGTGCCCCGGAAGTCTTCTTTGGGGAGCAGTACTTC.

This clonotype occurred a few times. This chain uses TRBV19 with TRBJ1-5; TRBD1 matches 8 bases. Germline assignment: CDR1 LNHDA and CDR2 SQIVND (reference sequence). V trimming: 4 bases; J trimming: 4 bases; junction bases outside the gene matches: 12. This CDR3 comprises 17 residues. The CDR3 DNA reads as TGTGCCAGTAGTAGGTTGGGCGGACAGGGATGGAATCAGCCCCAGCATTTT. Protein: CASSRLGGQGWNQPQHF. Combining the CDR3 with reference TRBV19 and TRBJ1-5 gives the whole variable domain DGGITQSPKYLFRKEGQNVTLSCEQNLNHDAMYWYRQDPGQGLRLIYYSQIVNDFQKGDIAEGYSVSREKKESFPLTVTSAQKNPTAFYLCASSRLGGQGWNQPQHFGDGTRLSIL.

This clonotype was detected many times. The chain has TRBV19 and TRBJ1-5, with D unclear. Trimming cost V 6 bases and J 3 bases, with 12 bases left between them. Germline assignment: CDR1 LNHDA and CDR2 SQIVND (reference sequence). The CDR3 consists of 14 residues. In nucleotides, the CDR3 is TGTGCCAGTAGACCCGTCCTATTCAATCAGCCCCAGCATTTT. The encoded protein is CASRPVLFNQPQHF.

This clonotype was found a few times. The chain has TRBV6-5 and TRBJ1-1, with TRBD1 identical over 8 bases. This CDR3 is built from 14 residues. In germline, CDR1 is MNHEY, CDR2 SVGAGI. Trimming took 0 bases from V and 7 from J; bases not matched to a gene: 4. The chain's CDR3 is CASSYSAGGIEAFF. The CDR3 DNA is TGTGCCAGCAGTTACTCGGCAGGGGGCATTGAAGCTTTCTTT.

The chain employs TRBV20-1 and TRBJ2-3; either TRBD1 or TRBD2 may fit D (5 bases each). Germline V gene data show CDR1 as DFQATT and CDR2 as SNEGSKA (reference sequence). This CDR3 has 19 amino acids. Deletions cut 1 base from V and 7 bases from J, with 30 bases between. The CDR3 DNA reads as TGCAGTGCTAGAGGCGACCCAGGGCGAGAGGGCGGTTACGGGTATACGCAGTATTTT. Translating it yields CSARGDPGREGGYGYTQYF.

This clonotype was detected ten times or more. This sequence joins TRBV18 and TRBJ2-5; D is unresolved. The germline gives CDR1 KGHSH, CDR2 LQKENI. V lost 2 bases and J 2 bases, leaving 6 bases between the germline ends. The CDR3 spans 13 residues. The CDR3 nucleotides read TGTGCCAGCTCACCAAATTCTCAAGAGACCCAGTACTTC. Translation: CASSPNSQETQYF.

This clonotype was counted a few times. The chain combines TRBV5-1 with TRBJ1-2; 11 positions match TRBD1. Per germline, CDR1 SGHRS and CDR2 YFSETQ. CDR3 size: 15 residues. Unmatched junction bases numbered 4, after V lost 3 bases and J lost 3 bases. The CDR3 DNA follows: TGCGCCAGCAGCTGGGGGACAGGGGGTCACTATGGCTACACCTTC. Translating it yields CASSWGTGGHYGYTF.

The chain combines TRBV19 with TRBJ1-3; D call uncertain. Germline V CDR1 and CDR2: LNHDA, SQIVND (reference sequence). Trimming shortened V by 3 bases and J by 0 bases, and 6 bases separated the two germline ends. This CDR3 is built from 14 residues. CDR3 residues: CASSIGASGNTIYF. In DNA form, the CDR3 reads TGTGCCAGTAGTATCGGTGCCTCTGGAAACACCATATATTTT. Together with reference TRBV19 and TRBJ1-3, the CDR3 gives the full variable domain: DGGITQSPKYLFRKEGQNVTLSCEQNLNHDAMYWYRQDPGQGLRLIYYSQIVNDFQKGDIAEGYSVSREKKESFPLTVTSAQKNPTAFYLCASSIGASGNTIYFGEGSWLTVV.

V gene TRBV7-2 combines with J gene TRBJ2-1; D might be TRBD1 or TRBD2, each matching 5 bases. Trimming removed 1 base at V and 4 bases at J, with 11 bases between. CDR1 SGHTA and CDR2 FQGNSA come from the germline V gene. The CDR3 is 15 amino acids. The CDR3 DNA reads as TGTGCCAGCAGCTTAGGTAGTGGGGGATACAATGAGCAGTTCTTC. This gives the protein CASSLGSGGYNEQFF.

The chain couples TRBV6-2 or TRBV6-3 to TRBJ2-5, with TRBD2 identical over 14 bases. CDR3 length equals 18 residues. CDR1 is MNHEY, CDR2 SVGEGT, per germline. V shed 7 bases, J shed 5 bases, and the junction held 15 bases outside the gene matches. CDR3 DNA: TGTGCCAGCAAAGAACCTTCCAAGGGACTAGCGGGGGCGGAGACCCAGTACTTC. It yields the protein CASKEPSKGLAGAETQYF.

V usage is TRBV20-1 and J usage is TRBJ1-1, with 10 positions matching TRBD1. The CDR3 sequence is 17 residues long. The germline V gene encodes CDR1 DFQATT and CDR2 SNEGSKA (reference sequence). The V segment lost 0 bases and the J segment 1 base; nucleotides outside the gene matches: 8. The CDR3: CSARDPTGGATNTEAFF. In nucleotides, the CDR3 is TGCAGTGCTAGAGACCCGACAGGGGGCGCGACGAACACTGAAGCTTTCTTT.